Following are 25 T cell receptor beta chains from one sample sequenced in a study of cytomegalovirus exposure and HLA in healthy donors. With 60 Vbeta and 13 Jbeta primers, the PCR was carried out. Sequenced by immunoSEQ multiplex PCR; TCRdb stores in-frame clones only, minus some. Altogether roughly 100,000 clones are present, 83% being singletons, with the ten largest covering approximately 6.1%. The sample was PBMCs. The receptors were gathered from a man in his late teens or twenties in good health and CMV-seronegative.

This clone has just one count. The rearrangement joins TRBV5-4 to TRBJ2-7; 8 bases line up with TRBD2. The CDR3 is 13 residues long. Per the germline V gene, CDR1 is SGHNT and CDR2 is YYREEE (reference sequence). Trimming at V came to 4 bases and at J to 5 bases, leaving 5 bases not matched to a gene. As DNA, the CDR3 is TGTGCCAGCAGCGGGACGGGGGGGGACGAGCAGTACTTC. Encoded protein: CASSGTGGDEQYF.

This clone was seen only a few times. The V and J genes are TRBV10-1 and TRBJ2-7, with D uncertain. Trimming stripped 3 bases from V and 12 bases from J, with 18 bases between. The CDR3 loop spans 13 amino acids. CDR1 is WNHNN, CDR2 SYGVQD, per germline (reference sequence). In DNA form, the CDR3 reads TGCGCCAGCAGTGACAAGAGTTTTGATAAGCTGTACTTC. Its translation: CASSDKSFDKLYF.

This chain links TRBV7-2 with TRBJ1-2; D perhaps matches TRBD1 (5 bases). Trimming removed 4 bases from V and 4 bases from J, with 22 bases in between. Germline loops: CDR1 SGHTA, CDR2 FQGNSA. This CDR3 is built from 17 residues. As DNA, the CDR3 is TGTGCCAGCAGCTCACCCGAGGTGACAGTCACGAGCTATGGCTACACCTTC. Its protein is CASSSPEVTVTSYGYTF.

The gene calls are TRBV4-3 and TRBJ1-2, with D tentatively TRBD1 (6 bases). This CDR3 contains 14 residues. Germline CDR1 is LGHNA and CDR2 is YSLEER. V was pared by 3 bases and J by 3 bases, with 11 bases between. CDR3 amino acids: CASSHLRTDYGYTF. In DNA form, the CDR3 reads TGCGCCAGCAGCCACCTCCGGACAGACTATGGCTACACCTTC.

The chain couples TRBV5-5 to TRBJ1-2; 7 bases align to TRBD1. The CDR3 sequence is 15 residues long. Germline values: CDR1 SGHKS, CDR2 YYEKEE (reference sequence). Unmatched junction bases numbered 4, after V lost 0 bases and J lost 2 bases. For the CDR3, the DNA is TGTGCCAGCAGCTTGGACAGGGGAAGGAACTATGGCTACACCTTC. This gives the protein CASSLDRGRNYGYTF.

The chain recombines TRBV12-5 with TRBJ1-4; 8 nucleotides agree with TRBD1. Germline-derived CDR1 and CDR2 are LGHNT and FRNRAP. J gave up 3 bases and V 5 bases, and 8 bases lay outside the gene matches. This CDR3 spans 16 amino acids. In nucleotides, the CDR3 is TGTGCTAGTGGTCCAGGACAGGGTCATTCTAATGAAAAACTGTTTTTT. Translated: CASGPGQGHSNEKLFF.

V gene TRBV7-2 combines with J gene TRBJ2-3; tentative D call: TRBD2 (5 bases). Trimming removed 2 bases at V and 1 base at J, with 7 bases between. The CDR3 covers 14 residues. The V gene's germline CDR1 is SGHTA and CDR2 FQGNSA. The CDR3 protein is CASSLLAGTDTQYF. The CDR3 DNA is TGTGCCAGCAGCTTACTAGCAGGCACAGATACGCAGTATTTT.

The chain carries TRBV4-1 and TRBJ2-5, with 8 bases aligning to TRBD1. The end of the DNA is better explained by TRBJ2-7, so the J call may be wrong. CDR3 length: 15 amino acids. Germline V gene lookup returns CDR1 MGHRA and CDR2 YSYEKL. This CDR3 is CASSPRDRLPYEQYF. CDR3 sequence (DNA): TGCGCCAGCAGCCCCCGGGACAGGTTACCCTACGAGCAGTACTTC.

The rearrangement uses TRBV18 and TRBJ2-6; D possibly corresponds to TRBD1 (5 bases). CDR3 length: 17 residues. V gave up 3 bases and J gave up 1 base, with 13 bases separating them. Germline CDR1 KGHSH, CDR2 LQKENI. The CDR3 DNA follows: TGTGCCAGCTCACCGGTCCAGGGTGGGTCTGGGGCCAACGTCCTGACTTTC. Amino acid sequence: CASSPVQGGSGANVLTF.

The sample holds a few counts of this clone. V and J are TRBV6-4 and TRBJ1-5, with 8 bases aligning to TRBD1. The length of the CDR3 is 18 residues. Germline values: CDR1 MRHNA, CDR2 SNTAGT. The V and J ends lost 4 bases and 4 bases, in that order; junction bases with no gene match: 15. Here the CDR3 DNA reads TGTGCCAGCAGTGGGGCGAAAGTGGGACAGGTGCCTAATCAGCCCCAGCATTTT. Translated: CASSGAKVGQVPNQPQHF.

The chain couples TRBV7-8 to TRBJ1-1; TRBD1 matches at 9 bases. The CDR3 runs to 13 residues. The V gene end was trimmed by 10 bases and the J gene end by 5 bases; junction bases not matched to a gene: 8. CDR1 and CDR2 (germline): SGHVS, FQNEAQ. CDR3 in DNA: TGTGCCACACGACAGGGGGGTAGGACTGAAGCTTTCTTT. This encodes CATRQGGRTEAFF.

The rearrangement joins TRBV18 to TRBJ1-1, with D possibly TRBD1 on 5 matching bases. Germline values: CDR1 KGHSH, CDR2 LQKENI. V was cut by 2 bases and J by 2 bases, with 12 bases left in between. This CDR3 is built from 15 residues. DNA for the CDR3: TGTGCCAGCTCACCATCGGGGGGGACTAACACTGAAGCTTTCTTT. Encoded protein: CASSPSGGTNTEAFF.

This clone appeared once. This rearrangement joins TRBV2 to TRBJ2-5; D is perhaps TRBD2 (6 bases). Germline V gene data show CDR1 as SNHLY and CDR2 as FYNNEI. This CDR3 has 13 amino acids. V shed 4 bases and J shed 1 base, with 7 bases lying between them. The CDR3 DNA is TGTGCCAGCAGTGGGACTACCCAAGAGACCCAGTACTTC. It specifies CASSGTTQETQYF.

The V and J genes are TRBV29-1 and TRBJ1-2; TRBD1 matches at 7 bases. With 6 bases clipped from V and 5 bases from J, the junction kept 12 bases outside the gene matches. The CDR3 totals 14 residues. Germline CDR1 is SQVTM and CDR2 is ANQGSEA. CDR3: CSVTGQGDLYGYTF. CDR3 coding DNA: TGCAGCGTCACCGGGCAGGGGGACCTATATGGCTACACCTTC.

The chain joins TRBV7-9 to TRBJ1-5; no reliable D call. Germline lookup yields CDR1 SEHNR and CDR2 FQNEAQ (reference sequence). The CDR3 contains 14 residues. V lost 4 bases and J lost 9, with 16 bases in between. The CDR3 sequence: CASSSGSGGPPQHF. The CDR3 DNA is TGTGCCAGCAGCTCCGGATCCGGTGGGCCGCCCCAGCATTTT. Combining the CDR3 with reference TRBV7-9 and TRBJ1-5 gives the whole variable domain DTGVSQNPRHKITKRGQNVTFRCDPISEHNRLYWYRQTLGQGPEFLTYFQNEAQLEKSRLLSDRFSAERPKGSFSTLEIQRTEQGDSAMYLCASSSGSGGPPQHFGDGTRLSIL.

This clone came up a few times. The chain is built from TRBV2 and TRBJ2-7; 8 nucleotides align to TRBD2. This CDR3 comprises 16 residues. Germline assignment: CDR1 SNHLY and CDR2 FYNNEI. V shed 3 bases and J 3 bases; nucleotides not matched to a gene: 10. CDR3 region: CASSEAIVLAGYEQYF. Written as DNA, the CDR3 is TGTGCCAGCAGTGAGGCTATAGTTCTAGCGGGCTACGAGCAGTACTTC.

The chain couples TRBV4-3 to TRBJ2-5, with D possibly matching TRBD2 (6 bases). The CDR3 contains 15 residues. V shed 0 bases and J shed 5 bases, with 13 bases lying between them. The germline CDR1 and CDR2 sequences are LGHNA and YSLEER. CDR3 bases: TGCGCCAGCAGCCAAGATTCGGGGGTGCGGGAGACCCAGTACTTC. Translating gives CASSQDSGVRETQYF.

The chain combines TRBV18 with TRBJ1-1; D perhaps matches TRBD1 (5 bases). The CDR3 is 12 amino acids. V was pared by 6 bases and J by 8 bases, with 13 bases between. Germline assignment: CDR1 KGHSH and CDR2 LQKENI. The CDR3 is CASSEGAFEAFF. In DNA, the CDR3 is TGTGCCAGCTCGGAAGGGGCTTTCGAAGCTTTCTTT.

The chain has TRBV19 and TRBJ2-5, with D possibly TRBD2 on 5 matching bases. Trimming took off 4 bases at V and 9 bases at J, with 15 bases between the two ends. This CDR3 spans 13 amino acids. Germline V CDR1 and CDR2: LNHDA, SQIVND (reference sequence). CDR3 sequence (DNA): TGTGCCAGTAGTACAGGAGGTCCCTCGGCCCAGTACTTC. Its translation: CASSTGGPSAQYF.

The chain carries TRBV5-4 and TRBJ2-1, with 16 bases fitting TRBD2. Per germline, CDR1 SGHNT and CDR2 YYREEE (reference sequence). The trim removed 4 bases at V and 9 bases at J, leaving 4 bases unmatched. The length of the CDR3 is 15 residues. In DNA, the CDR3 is TGTGCCAGCAGCCGGGGACTAGCGGGAGGGATTGAGCAGTTCTTC. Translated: CASSRGLAGGIEQFF.

The CDR3 region is CASSEQASGSSPYNEQFF. The CDR3 DNA follows: TGTGCCAGCAGTGAACAGGCTAGCGGGAGTAGCCCATACAATGAGCAGTTCTTC. The chain couples TRBV6-1 to TRBJ2-1, with TRBD2 matching over 10 bases. J gave up 4 bases and V 2 bases, and 11 bases lay outside the gene matches. Germline CDR1 MNHNS, CDR2 SASEGT. The CDR3 runs to 18 residues.

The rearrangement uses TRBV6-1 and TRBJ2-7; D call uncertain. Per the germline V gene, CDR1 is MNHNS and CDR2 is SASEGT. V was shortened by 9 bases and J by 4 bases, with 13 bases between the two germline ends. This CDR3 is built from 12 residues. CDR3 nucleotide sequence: TGTGCCAGTAGCTCGTCCCAATACGAGCAGTACTTC. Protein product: CASSSSQYEQYF.

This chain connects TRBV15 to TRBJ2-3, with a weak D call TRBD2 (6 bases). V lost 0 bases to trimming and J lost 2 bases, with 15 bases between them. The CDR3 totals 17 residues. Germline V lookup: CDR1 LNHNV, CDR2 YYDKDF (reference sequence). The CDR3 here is CATSRDAGLRTTDTQYF. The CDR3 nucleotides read TGTGCCACCAGCAGAGATGCGGGACTCAGGACCACAGATACGCAGTATTTT.

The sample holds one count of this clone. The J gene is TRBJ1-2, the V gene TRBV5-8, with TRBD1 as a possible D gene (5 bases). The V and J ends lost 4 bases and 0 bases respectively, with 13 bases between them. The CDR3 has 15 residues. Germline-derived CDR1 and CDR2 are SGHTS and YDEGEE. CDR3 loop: CASSPAQVSNYGYTF. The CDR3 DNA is TGTGCCAGCAGCCCTGCACAGGTCTCTAACTATGGCTACACCTTC.

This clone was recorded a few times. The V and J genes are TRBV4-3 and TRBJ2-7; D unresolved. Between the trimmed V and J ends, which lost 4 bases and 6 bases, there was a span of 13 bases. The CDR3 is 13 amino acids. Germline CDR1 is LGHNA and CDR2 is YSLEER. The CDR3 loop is CASSLTFRSEQYF. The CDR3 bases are TGCGCCAGCAGCCTTACCTTTAGGAGCGAGCAGTACTTC.